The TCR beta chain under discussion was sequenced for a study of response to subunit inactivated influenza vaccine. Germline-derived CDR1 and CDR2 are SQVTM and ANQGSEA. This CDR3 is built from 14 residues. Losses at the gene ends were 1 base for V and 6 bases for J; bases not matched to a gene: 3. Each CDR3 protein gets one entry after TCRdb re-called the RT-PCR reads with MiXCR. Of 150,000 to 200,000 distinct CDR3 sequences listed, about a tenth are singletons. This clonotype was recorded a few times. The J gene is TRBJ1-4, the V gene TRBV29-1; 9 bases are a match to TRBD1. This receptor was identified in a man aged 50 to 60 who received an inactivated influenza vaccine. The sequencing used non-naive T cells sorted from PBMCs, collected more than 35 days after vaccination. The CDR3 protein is CSVEGRTGDEKLFF. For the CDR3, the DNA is TGCAGCGTTGAAGGGCGGACAGGGGATGAAAAACTGTTTTTT.